These 12 T cell receptor beta chains came from one sample sequenced in a study of cytotoxic CD8 clonotypes in ibrutinib-treated CLL. Generated by immunoSEQ multiplex PCR, the TCRdb table keeps only in-frame clones and is missing some. The sample shows 140,000 to 150,000 clones, 76% of them seen only once. The starting material was PBMCs, obtained after 24 months of ibrutinib treatment. Receptors originate from a human donor with chronic lymphocytic leukemia.

The chain is built from TRBV5-1 and TRBJ1-6; 8 nucleotides align to TRBD1. Trimming took 1 base from V and 7 from J; bases not matched to a gene: 4. The CDR3 totals 15 residues. Germline V CDR1 and CDR2: SGHRS, YFSETQ. The CDR3: CASSLTGQGNSPLHF. The CDR3 region has the DNA TGCGCCAGCAGCTTGACCGGACAGGGAAATTCACCCCTCCACTTT.

The genes are TRBV9 and TRBJ2-6; possible D gene TRBD2, 6 bases. CDR1 SGDLS and CDR2 YYNGEE come from the germline V gene. Trimming left V 5 bases short and J 1 base short, with 13 bases between. This CDR3 spans 16 amino acids. The CDR3 spells CASSGRGVSGANVLTF. In DNA, the CDR3 is TGTGCCAGCAGTGGGCGCGGGGTATCTGGGGCCAACGTCCTGACTTTC. The complete variable domain, with remaining parts taken from reference TRBV9 and TRBJ2-6, reads DSGVTQTPKHLITATGQRVTLRCSPRSGDLSVYWYQQSLDQGLQFLIQYYNGEERAKGNILERFSAQQFPDLHSELNLSSLELGDSALYFCASSGRGVSGANVLTFGAGSRLTVL.

This clone has just a few counts. This chain links TRBV7-2 with TRBJ1-6; tentative D call: TRBD1 (6 bases). Trimming stripped 5 bases from V and 2 bases from J, with 10 bases between. The CDR3 consists of 15 residues. Germline CDR1 reads SGHTA; CDR2 reads FQGNSA. The DNA of the CDR3 is TGTGCCAGCAGCAGGGGGGTCCCCTATAATTCACCCCTCCACTTT. Protein sequence: CASSRGVPYNSPLHF.

The chain is built from TRBV9 and TRBJ1-2, with 7 bases aligning to TRBD1. Losses at the gene ends were 1 base for V and 8 bases for J; bases not matched to a gene: 11. Per germline, CDR1 SGDLS and CDR2 YYNGEE. The CDR3 has 15 residues. The CDR3 spells CASSVSTGARIGYTF. The CDR3 coding sequence is TGTGCCAGCAGCGTATCTACAGGGGCCCGGATCGGCTACACCTTC. Looking up the rest from reference TRBV9 and TRBJ1-2 gives the full variable domain: DSGVTQTPKHLITATGQRVTLRCSPRSGDLSVYWYQQSLDQGLQFLIQYYNGEERAKGNILERFSAQQFPDLHSELNLSSLELGDSALYFCASSVSTGARIGYTFGSGTRLTVV.

The chain couples TRBV19 to TRBJ1-3; 7 positions match TRBD1. Germline values: CDR1 LNHDA, CDR2 SQIVND (reference sequence). The CDR3 runs to 15 residues. The V gene end was trimmed by 7 bases and the J gene end by 2 bases; junction bases not matched to a gene: 8. For the CDR3, the DNA is TGTGCCAGTACCCTGGGAGGGGGCCCTGGAAACACCATATATTTT. Protein: CASTLGGGPGNTIYF.

J is TRBJ1-5 and V is TRBV19, with a weak D call TRBD1 (5 bases). This CDR3 is built from 15 residues. Looked up from germline, CDR1 is LNHDA and CDR2 is SQIVND (reference sequence). The V end was cut by 7 bases, the J end by 6 bases, with 19 bases between. The CDR3 loop is CASTPRAGLGQPQHF. CDR3 bases: TGTGCCAGTACCCCCAGGGCAGGGTTAGGTCAGCCCCAGCATTTT.

This clone was detected only a few times. The chain joins TRBV11-3 to TRBJ2-7, with 7 nucleotides matching TRBD1. The CDR3 runs to 13 residues. With V trimmed by 5 bases and J by 3 bases, 4 bases remained unmatched. CDR1 SGHNT and CDR2 YENEEA come from the germline V gene. This CDR3 reads CASSPGTVYEQYF. The CDR3 coding sequence is TGTGCCAGCAGCCCCGGGACAGTCTACGAGCAGTACTTC.

The chain joins TRBV2 to TRBJ2-7; 13 bases line up with TRBD2. CDR1 and CDR2 from the germline V gene are SNHLY and FYNNEI. Germline trimming cut 7 bases from V and 9 bases from J; bases unmatched to any gene: 12. The CDR3 has 15 amino acids. The CDR3 coding sequence is TGTGCCAGCACCCCGGCCGGACTAGCGGGAGTGGGGCAGTACTTC. Encoded protein: CASTPAGLAGVGQYF.

This clone was observed once. The CDR3 is CASSSRSYEQYF. The CDR3 coding sequence is TGTGCCAGCAGCTCCCGGAGCTACGAGCAGTACTTC. The chain has TRBV7-9 and TRBJ2-7; unclear D gene. There are 12 residues in the CDR3. Germline V gene data show CDR1 as SEHNR and CDR2 as FQNEAQ (reference sequence). Between the trimmed V and J ends, which lost 4 bases and 3 bases, there was a span of 7 bases.

The chain joins TRBV11-2 to TRBJ1-2; 7 nucleotides line up with TRBD1. With 5 bases clipped from V and 5 bases from J, the junction kept 8 bases outside the gene matches. The CDR3 consists of 14 residues. Germline assignment: CDR1 SGHAT and CDR2 FQNNGV. The CDR3 here is CASSATTGTYGYTF. The CDR3 DNA follows: TGTGCCAGCAGCGCCACGACAGGGACGTATGGCTACACCTTC. The entire variable domain, with the rest obtained from reference TRBV11-2 and TRBJ1-2, is as follows: EAGVAQSPRYKIIEKRQSVAFWCNPISGHATLYWYQQILGQGPKLLIQFQNNGVVDDSQLPKDRFSAERLKGVDSTLKIQPAKLEDSAVYLCASSATTGTYGYTFGSGTRLTVV.

V usage is TRBV14 and J usage is TRBJ2-5; D unclear. V shed 2 bases and J shed 3 bases, with 7 bases lying between them. The CDR3 loop spans 13 amino acids. The germline CDR1 and CDR2 sequences are SGHDN and FVKESK. CDR3 in DNA: TGTGCCAGCAGCCAATTCCTAGAAGAGACCCAGTACTTC. Translating it yields CASSQFLEETQYF.

This rearrangement joins TRBV27 to TRBJ1-1; no clear D gene. The CDR3 has 13 amino acids. V gave up 7 bases and J gave up 6 bases, with 15 bases separating them. The V gene's germline CDR1 is MNHEY and CDR2 SMNVEV (reference sequence). The CDR3 loop is CASIGSGGAEAFF. The CDR3 DNA reads TGTGCCAGCATAGGCTCAGGAGGCGCTGAAGCTTTCTTT.